This TCR beta chain derives from a study of shared clonotypes between healthy human individuals. Splitting of each subset's genomic DNA was done evenly across several immunoSEQ plates. Replicate sorted-subset PCRs were loaded with about 0.2 ug DNA, about 31,000 T cell genomes. Generated by immunoSEQ multiplex PCR, the TCRdb table keeps only in-frame clones and is missing some. The sample carries some 1,100,000 clones, approximately 80% recorded once. The CDR3 is 14 amino acids. Germline CDR1 MNHNS, CDR2 SASEGT. Trimming stripped 0 bases from V and 11 bases from J, with 14 bases between. Sequenced material: memory CD4+ T cells from PBMCs. Subset described: CD45RA-negative fraction. The chain has TRBV6-1 and TRBJ1-5, with D hard to call. The sequence was obtained from a man younger than 35 in good health. Some clones in this sample may be carry-over from other donors' samples. CDR3 loop: CASSEALPLGTQHF. CDR3 nucleotide sequence: TGTGCCAGCAGTGAAGCGCTTCCCCTGGGGACCCAGCATTTT.